This paragraph covers one T cell receptor (beta chain) sequence. TCRdb's table, derived via immunoSEQ multiplex PCR, lists solely in-frame clones and lacks some. The repertoire includes 70,000 or so clones, about four fifths of them detected once, and about 16% sits in the top ten. These data belong to a study of blood T cell repertoires in COVID-19. The V and J ends lost 3 bases and 5 bases, in that order; junction bases with no gene match: 0. There are 13 residues in the CDR3. Material for sequencing was peripheral blood. V is TRBV12-3 or TRBV12-4 and J is TRBJ1-5; TRBD1 aligns across 8 bases. The receptor comes from a man aged 60 to 75 with COVID-19, enrolled during active disease. CDR3 in DNA: TGTGCCAGCAGTTTGACAGGGGATCAGCCCCAGCATTTT. It translates to CASSLTGDQPQHF.